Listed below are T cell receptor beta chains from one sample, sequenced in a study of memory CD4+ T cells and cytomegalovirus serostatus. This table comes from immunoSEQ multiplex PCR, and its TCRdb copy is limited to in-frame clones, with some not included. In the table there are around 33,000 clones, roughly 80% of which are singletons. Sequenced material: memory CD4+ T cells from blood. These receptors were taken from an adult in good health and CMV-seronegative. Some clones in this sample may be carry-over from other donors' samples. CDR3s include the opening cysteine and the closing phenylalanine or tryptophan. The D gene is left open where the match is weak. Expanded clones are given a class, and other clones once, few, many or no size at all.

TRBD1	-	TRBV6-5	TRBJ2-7	TGTGCCAGCAGTTACCCAGGGACAGGGGTTCAGTACTTC	CASSYPGTGVQYF
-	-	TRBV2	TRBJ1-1	TGTGCCAGCAGTTGGACAGTCGGGTCGGAAGCTTTCTTT	CASSWTVGSEAFF
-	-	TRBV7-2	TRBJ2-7	TGTGCCAGCAGCCCCCGGTCATCCTACGAGCAGTACTTC	CASSPRSSYEQYF
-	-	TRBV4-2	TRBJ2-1	TGTGCCAGCAGCCAAGGAACCCAGGCTTCCTACAATGAGCAGTTCTTC	CASSQGTQASYNEQFF
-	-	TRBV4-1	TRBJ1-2	TGCGCCAGCAGCCAGCACCATGGAAATTCTTTCGGCTACACCTTC	CASSQHHGNSFGYTF
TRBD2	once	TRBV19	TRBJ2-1	TGTGCCAGTAAAACTAGCGGGGGGTATGATGAGCAGTTCTTC	CASKTSGGYDEQFF
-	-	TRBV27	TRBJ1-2	TGTGCCAGCAGTTCGGCCCCAATCCGGGGGAATGGCTACACCTTC	CASSSAPIRGNGYTF
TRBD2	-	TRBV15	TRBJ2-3	TGTGCCACCAGCAGACCGGAACGGCGGGGGACAGATACGCAGTATTTT	CATSRPERRGTDTQYF
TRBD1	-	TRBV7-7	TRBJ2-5	TGTGCTAGCAGCTTAGCGTCGGGGCAGGGGGCAGAGACCCAGTACTTC	CASSLASGQGAETQYF
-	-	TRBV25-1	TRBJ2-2	TGTGCCAGCAGGGGGGGACTTACAGGTCTCGCCGGGGAGCTGTTTTTT	CASRGGLTGLAGELFF
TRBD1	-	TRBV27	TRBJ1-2	TGTGCCAGCAAACTGGACAGGGGGTATAACTATGGCTACACCTTC	CASKLDRGYNYGYTF
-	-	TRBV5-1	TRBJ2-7	TGCGCCAGCAGTGGGCAGATGACCTACGAGCAGTACTTC	CASSGQMTYEQYF
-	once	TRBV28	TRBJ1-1	TGTGCCAGCAGACCCACCGGGACTCCGAACACTGAAGCTTTCTTT	CASRPTGTPNTEAFF
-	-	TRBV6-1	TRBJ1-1	TGTGCCAGCGTGCCGCCAGGGCGGTACACTGAAGCTTTCTTT	CASVPPGRYTEAFF
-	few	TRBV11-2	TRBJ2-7	TGTGCCAGCAGCTTAGAAAGGGGGGCATCCTACGAGCAGTACTTC	CASSLERGASYEQYF
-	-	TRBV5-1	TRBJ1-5	TGCGCCAGCAGCGTAACAGGGCCCAATCAGCCCCAGCATTTT	CASSVTGPNQPQHF
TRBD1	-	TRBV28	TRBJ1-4	TGTGCCACATTCTACGACAGGGGTGATCGGGAAAAACTGTTTTTT	CATFYDRGDREKLFF
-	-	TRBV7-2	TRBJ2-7	TGTGCCAGCAGCTTAGATCGGTACCAAGCCCGCTACGAGCAGTACTTC	CASSLDRYQARYEQYF
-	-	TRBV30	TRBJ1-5	TGTGCCTGGAGTGTGGACACAAATCAGCCCCAGCATTTT	CAWSVDTNQPQHF
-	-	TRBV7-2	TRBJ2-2	TGTGCCAGCAGCTTAGCGGGGTTGAACACCGGGGAGCTGTTTTTT	CASSLAGLNTGELFF
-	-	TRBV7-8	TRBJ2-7	TGTGCCAGCAGCTTAGTCAGGAGCTCCTACGAGCAGTACTTC	CASSLVRSSYEQYF
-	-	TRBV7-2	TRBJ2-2	TGTGCCAGCAGCTTAGATCCCAGAATGGGCACCGGGGAGCTGTTTTTT	CASSLDPRMGTGELFF
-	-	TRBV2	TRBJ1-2	TGTGCCAGCAGGGTGGGCAGGAACTATGGCTACACCTTC	CASRVGRNYGYTF
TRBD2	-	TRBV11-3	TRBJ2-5	TGTGCCAGCAGCTTAGGGGCGGGGGGGACCCAGTACTTC	CASSLGAGGTQYF
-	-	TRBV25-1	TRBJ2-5	TGTGCCAGCAGTGAATATGGGCAGACAGGTACCGAGACCCAGTACTTC	CASSEYGQTGTETQYF
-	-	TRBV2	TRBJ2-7	TGTGCCAGTGCGCTTGAAGGACAGCTTTCCGAGCAGTACTTC	CASALEGQLSEQYF
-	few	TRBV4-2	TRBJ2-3	TGTGCCAGCAGCCGCCAGCAGGGGGGGGCCACGACAGATACGCAGTATTTT	CASSRQQGGATTDTQYF
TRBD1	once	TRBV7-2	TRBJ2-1	TGTGCCAGCAGCCCAGGACAGGGTACTTTCCATGAGCAGTTCTTC	CASSPGQGTFHEQFF
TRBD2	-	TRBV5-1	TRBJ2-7	TGCGCCAGCAGCTTGGATCGGGGGGGCGAGCAGTACTTC	CASSLDRGGEQYF
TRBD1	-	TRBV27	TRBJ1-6	TGTGCCAGCAGTGGCGGGACAGGGCTTCGATCACCCCTCCACTTT	CASSGGTGLRSPLHF
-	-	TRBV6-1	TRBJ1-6	TGTGCCAGCACTAAGAATCGGGGTGAGAATTCACCCCTCCACTTT	CASTKNRGENSPLHF
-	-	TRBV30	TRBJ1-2	TGTGCCTGGATGGCTGGTGTGTGGGCGCGGGGCTACACCTTC	CAWMAGVWARGYTF
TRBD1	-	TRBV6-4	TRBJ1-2	TGTGCCAGCTCACAGACAGGGGACGGGGGCTACACCTTC	CASSQTGDGGYTF
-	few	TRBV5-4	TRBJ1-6	TGTGCCAGCAGCTTAGCGACAGGAGAGTCCTCACCCCTCCACTTT	CASSLATGESSPLHF
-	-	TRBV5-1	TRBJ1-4	TGCGCCAGCAGCTTGACTTCCAAAGTTGAAAAACTGTTTTTT	CASSLTSKVEKLFF
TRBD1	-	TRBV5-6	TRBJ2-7	TGTGCCAGCAGCTTTAACAGGGGTCACGAGCAGTACTTC	CASSFNRGHEQYF
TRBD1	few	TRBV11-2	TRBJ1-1	TGTGCCAGCAGCTCGAGGACAGGTGCTGCCACTGAAGCTTTCTTT	CASSSRTGAATEAFF
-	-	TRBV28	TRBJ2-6	TGTGCCAGCAGCCGGACAGCTCCCTACTCTGGGGCCAACGTCCTGACTTTC	CASSRTAPYSGANVLTF
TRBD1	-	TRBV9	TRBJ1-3	TGTGCCAGCACCGATCAATGGACAGGCTCTGGAAACACCATATATTTT	CASTDQWTGSGNTIYF
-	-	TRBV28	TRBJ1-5	TGTGCCAGCAGGGTAGCCTACAATCAGCCCCAGCATTTT	CASRVAYNQPQHF
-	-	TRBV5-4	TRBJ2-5	TGTGCCAGCAGCTATGACTCGGTGGGAGGACAGACCCAGTACTTC	CASSYDSVGGQTQYF
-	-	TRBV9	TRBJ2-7	TGTGCCAGCAGCGTAGACGGGGTATTCTCGGGGTACGAGCAGTACTTC	CASSVDGVFSGYEQYF